These 21 T cell receptor beta chains were sequenced from one sample in a study of cytomegalovirus exposure and HLA in healthy donors. PCR involved 60 Vbeta and 13 Jbeta primers. Profiling relied on immunoSEQ multiplex PCR, and the TCRdb table lists in-frame clones only, not all of them. The table for this sample gives around 140,000 clones. The sequenced sample was PBMCs. The receptor source for this set is a woman under 30 in good health and CMV-seronegative.

V is TRBV6-5 and J is TRBJ2-7; 12 nucleotides align to TRBD1. CDR1 is MNHEY and CDR2 is SVGAGI in the germline V gene. CDR3 length equals 15 residues. V lost 6 bases, J lost 5 bases, and 8 bases stayed unmatched. CDR3 sequence: CASSPRDRGLNEQYF. Written as DNA, the CDR3 is TGTGCCAGCAGCCCCCGGGACAGGGGGCTCAACGAGCAGTACTTC.

The chain recombines TRBV11-3 with TRBJ2-1, with D perhaps matching TRBD2 (6 bases). The CDR3 is 14 amino acids. Germline V gene sequence: CDR1 SGHNT, CDR2 YENEEA. The V and J ends lost 5 bases and 8 bases respectively, with 16 bases between them. Here the CDR3 DNA reads TGTGCCAGCAGCCCCCCGGGGGTCAGAGATGAGCAGTTCTTC. Its protein product is CASSPPGVRDEQFF.

The J gene is TRBJ2-5, the V gene TRBV10-3; 8 positions agree with TRBD2. V shed 2 bases, J shed 4 bases, and the junction held 3 bases outside the gene matches. The CDR3 has 14 amino acids. From germline, CDR1 is ENHRY and CDR2 SYGVKD. CDR3 sequence reads: CAISEERELETQYF. The CDR3 coding sequence is TGTGCCATCAGTGAGGAGCGGGAGTTAGAGACCCAGTACTTC.

CDR3 nucleotides: TGTGCCAGCAGCTTGGGAACAGACTACGAGCAGTACTTC. Its protein is CASSLGTDYEQYF. V is TRBV5-5 and J is TRBJ2-7; no definite D call. V was trimmed by 0 bases and J by 3 bases, leaving 7 bases between them. The germline V gene has CDR1 SGHKS and CDR2 YYEKEE (reference sequence). The CDR3 is 13 amino acids.

This chain uses TRBV28 with TRBJ1-2; possibly TRBD1 for D (5 bases). CDR3 length equals 16 residues. Per germline, CDR1 MDHEN and CDR2 SYDVKM. V dropped 2 bases and J dropped 5 bases, with 18 bases sitting between them. This CDR3 reads CASSLTSTEKLYGYTF. As DNA, the CDR3 is TGTGCCAGCAGTTTAACGTCGACAGAGAAGCTTTATGGCTACACCTTC.

The rearrangement joins TRBV30 to TRBJ2-5; 7 bases map to TRBD2. Trimming removed 4 bases from V and 9 bases from J; junction bases left unmatched: 8. This CDR3 has 12 amino acids. Germline lookup yields CDR1 GTSNPN and CDR2 SVGIG (reference sequence). CDR3 in DNA: TGTGCCTGGACTAGCGGTCCTGGGGCCCAGTACTTC. Translating it yields CAWTSGPGAQYF.

The rearrangement uses TRBV6-1 and TRBJ1-2; tentative D call: TRBD1 (5 bases). This CDR3 spans 14 amino acids. Germline loops: CDR1 MNHNS, CDR2 SASEGT. Between the trimmed V and J ends, which lost 7 bases and 4 bases, there was a span of 16 bases. The CDR3 nucleotides are TGTGCCAGCACAGCAGGGCAGGGAGGCTATGGCTACACCTTC. It encodes CASTAGQGGYGYTF.

V is TRBV2 and J is TRBJ2-1; the match to TRBD2 covers 7 bases. The CDR3 spans 14 residues. The germline V gene encodes CDR1 SNHLY and CDR2 FYNNEI. After removal of 7 bases from V and 6 bases from J, the junction contained 9 bases not matched to a gene. CDR3 sequence: CASIRRLALNEQFF. In DNA, the CDR3 is TGTGCCAGCATCCGCCGACTAGCACTCAATGAGCAGTTCTTC.

The V and J genes are TRBV2 and TRBJ1-3; a possible D gene is TRBD1 (5 bases). The CDR3 sequence is 17 residues long. The V gene's germline CDR1 is SNHLY and CDR2 FYNNEI. V dropped 8 bases and J dropped 8 bases, with 28 bases sitting between them. The CDR3 is CASGALRPQGSGDTIYF. The CDR3 bases are TGTGCCAGCGGCGCTCTCCGTCCGCAGGGCTCGGGGGACACCATATATTTT.

The rearrangement joins TRBV5-1 to TRBJ2-3; D perhaps matches TRBD2 (7 bases). CDR1 SGHRS and CDR2 YFSETQ come from the germline V gene. V was cut by 7 bases and J by 6 bases, with 21 bases left in between. The CDR3 sequence is 15 residues long. CDR3 nucleotide sequence: TGCGCCAGCGATCACGGGGAGGGGGTTTCGGATACGCAGTATTTT. Amino acids: CASDHGEGVSDTQYF.

The chain recombines TRBV7-2 with TRBJ2-1, with 11 positions matching TRBD2. V shed 5 bases, J shed 6 bases, and the junction held 3 bases outside the gene matches. The V gene's germline CDR1 is SGHTA and CDR2 FQGNSA. CDR3 length: 14 residues. CDR3 nucleotides: TGTGCCAGCAGCCTGGGACTAGCGGTCAATGAGCAGTTCTTC. Encoded protein: CASSLGLAVNEQFF.

The chain couples TRBV7-3 to TRBJ2-1; 9 bases match TRBD1. CDR1 is SGHTA, CDR2 FQGTGA, per germline. V lost 5 bases, J lost 7 bases, and 12 bases stayed unmatched. The CDR3 is made up of 16 amino acids. The CDR3 reads CASSREQGADRNEQFF. CDR3 nucleotide sequence: TGTGCCAGCAGCAGAGAACAGGGGGCGGATCGTAATGAGCAGTTCTTC.

CDR3 nucleotide sequence: TGTGCCAGCAGCGCCGGGACAGGGTACACTGAAGCTTTCTTT. Its translation: CASSAGTGYTEAFF. The chain combines TRBV5-6 with TRBJ1-1; 9 bases are shared with TRBD1. Germline CDR1 reads SGHDT; CDR2 reads YYEEEE. This CDR3 is 14 amino acids long. V shed 4 bases and J 3 bases; nucleotides not matched to a gene: 4.

The chain is built from TRBV11-2 and TRBJ2-7, with a weak D call TRBD1 (5 bases). The germline CDR1 and CDR2 sequences are SGHAT and FQNNGV. Trimming removed 1 base at V and 7 bases at J, with 17 bases between. The CDR3 is 15 residues long. The CDR3: CASSLGAGILREQYF. The CDR3 region has the DNA TGTGCCAGCAGCTTAGGGGCAGGGATCCTTCGGGAGCAGTACTTC.

The chain couples TRBV29-1 to TRBJ2-3, with 10 bases identical to TRBD1. CDR3 length: 14 amino acids. Germline assignment: CDR1 SQVTM and CDR2 ANQGSEA. Trimming cost V 5 bases and J 5 bases; bases outside gene matches: 7. The CDR3 DNA sequence: TGCAGCGTTCGGACAGGGGGTAGGGTAGATACGCAGTATTTT. Protein: CSVRTGGRVDTQYF.

The J gene is TRBJ1-6, the V gene TRBV15, with D hard to call. The germline V and J ends were trimmed by 2 bases and 5 bases, with 7 bases remaining between them. The CDR3 has 14 amino acids. CDR1 is LNHNV, CDR2 YYDKDF, per germline (reference sequence). This chain's CDR3 is CATSRQGDNSPLHF. The CDR3 DNA follows: TGTGCCACCAGCAGACAAGGAGATAATTCACCCCTCCACTTT.

Here the CDR3 DNA reads TGTGCCACCAGCAGAGATTACAGGGCTTTGAACACTGAAGCTTTCTTT. Its translation: CATSRDYRALNTEAFF. V is TRBV15 and J is TRBJ1-1; tentatively, D is TRBD1 (6 bases). The CDR3 spans 16 residues. Germline V CDR1 and CDR2: LNHNV, YYDKDF (reference sequence). V lost 0 bases to trimming and J lost 0 bases, with 11 bases between them.

This chain links TRBV5-1 with TRBJ2-2, with 10 nucleotides matching TRBD2. The CDR3 spans 16 residues. V gave up 3 bases and J gave up 3 bases; unmatched junction bases: 5. Germline values: CDR1 SGHRS, CDR2 YFSETQ. The CDR3 region is CASSSLAGVDTGELFF. The CDR3 DNA follows: TGCGCCAGCAGCTCGCTAGCGGGAGTGGACACCGGGGAGCTGTTTTTT.

The chain couples TRBV19 to TRBJ2-7; a weak D match, TRBD2 (6 bases). The CDR3 has 15 residues. Deletions cut 1 base from V and 2 bases from J, with 12 bases between. Germline loops: CDR1 LNHDA, CDR2 SQIVND (reference sequence). The DNA of the CDR3 is TGTGCCAGTAGTATAGGGGGGAGGCCCACCTACGAGCAGTACTTC. Its protein is CASSIGGRPTYEQYF.

The chain has TRBV6-1 and TRBJ2-7; 7 bases map to TRBD2. CDR3 size: 13 residues. V was pared by 4 bases and J by 4 bases, with 4 bases of the junction left unmatched. CDR1 is MNHNS and CDR2 is SASEGT in the germline V gene. DNA of the CDR3: TGTGCCAGCAGTGTCGGCGGGAGTTACGAGCAGTACTTC. Its translation is CASSVGGSYEQYF.

The V gene is TRBV18, the J gene TRBJ2-7; 8 bases map to TRBD1. From germline, CDR1 is KGHSH and CDR2 LQKENI. This CDR3 is built from 14 residues. Germline trimming cut 0 bases from V and 4 bases from J; bases unmatched to any gene: 2. The CDR3 DNA reads TGTGCCAGCTCACCACCAACAGGGGGGTACGAGCAGTACTTC. Translated: CASSPPTGGYEQYF.